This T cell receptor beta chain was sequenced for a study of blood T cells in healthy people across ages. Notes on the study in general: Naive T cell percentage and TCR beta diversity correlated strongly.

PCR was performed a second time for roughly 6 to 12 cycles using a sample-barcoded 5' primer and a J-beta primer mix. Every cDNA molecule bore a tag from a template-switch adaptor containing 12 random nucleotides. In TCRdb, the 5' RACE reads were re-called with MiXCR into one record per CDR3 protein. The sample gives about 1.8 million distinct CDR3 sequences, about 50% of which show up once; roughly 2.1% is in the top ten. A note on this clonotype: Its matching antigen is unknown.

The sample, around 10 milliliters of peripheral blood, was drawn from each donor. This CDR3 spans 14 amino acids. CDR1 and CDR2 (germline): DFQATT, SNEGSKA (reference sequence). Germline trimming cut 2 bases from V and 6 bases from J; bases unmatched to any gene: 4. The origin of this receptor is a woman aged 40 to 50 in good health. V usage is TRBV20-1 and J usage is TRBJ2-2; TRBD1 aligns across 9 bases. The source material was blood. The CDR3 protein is CSARQRTGAGELFF. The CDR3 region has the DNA TGCAGTGCTAGACAGCGGACAGGGGCCGGGGAGCTGTTTTTT.